A selection of T cell receptor beta chains follows, all from one sample in a study of T cells in Graves' hyperthyroidism and ophthalmopathy. TCRdb independently ran MiXCR on the multiplex PCR reads; one entry per CDR3 protein. The table includes around 190,000 distinct CDR3 sequences, about 15% detected once. Material: blood. These receptors were taken from a woman aged 45-65 years with Graves' hyperthyroidism. Both conserved end residues are part of each CDR3. Fields, in order: D gene, J gene, clone size, V gene, CDR3 DNA, CDR3 protein. The D gene is left open where the match is weak. Clone sizes are given selectively: once, few, many, or a class where the clone is expanded.

D gene: TRBD1; J gene: TRBJ2-7; clone size: many; V gene: TRBV9; CDR3 DNA: TGTGCCAGCAGCGTAGGTTTCGGGACAGGGAACTACGAGCAGTACTTC; CDR3 protein: CASSVGFGTGNYEQYF
D gene: TRBD1; J gene: TRBJ1-2; clone size: many; V gene: TRBV7-8; CDR3 DNA: TGTGCCAGCAGCTTATTCAATGCAGGGGGGAATGGCTACACCTTC; CDR3 protein: CASSLFNAGGNGYTF
D gene: -; J gene: TRBJ1-2; clone size: many; V gene: TRBV12-3/TRBV12-4; CDR3 DNA: TGTGCCAGCGAGGGGGGCGATAACTATGGCTACACCTTC; CDR3 protein: CASEGGDNYGYTF
D gene: -; J gene: TRBJ1-2; clone size: -; V gene: TRBV5-8; CDR3 DNA: TGTGCCAGCAAGCTAGGACATGATGGCTACACCTTC; CDR3 protein: CASKLGHDGYTF
D gene: TRBD1; J gene: TRBJ2-6; clone size: -; V gene: TRBV27; CDR3 DNA: TGTGCCAGCAGTTGGCCCCGGGACAGCCGACCCTCTGGGGCCAACGTCCTGACTTTC; CDR3 protein: CASSWPRDSRPSGANVLTF
D gene: TRBD1; J gene: TRBJ2-6; clone size: -; V gene: TRBV27; CDR3 DNA: TGTGCCAGCAGAGCCGGGACAGGGGGCTCTGGGGCCAACGTCCTGACTTTC; CDR3 protein: CASRAGTGGSGANVLTF
D gene: TRBD2; J gene: TRBJ2-1; clone size: -; V gene: TRBV14; CDR3 DNA: TGTGCCAGCAGCCACTCTAGCGGGAGGGTTGGGAATGAGCAGTTCTTC; CDR3 protein: CASSHSSGRVGNEQFF
D gene: TRBD2; J gene: TRBJ2-1; clone size: many; V gene: TRBV28; CDR3 DNA: TGTGCCAGCAGTCCACGGACTAGCGGACAGTCTATCTCCTACAATGAGCAGTTCTTC; CDR3 protein: CASSPRTSGQSISYNEQFF
D gene: -; J gene: TRBJ1-1; clone size: few; V gene: TRBV20-1; CDR3 DNA: TGCAGTGCTACCCAACAGGGCAGGAACACTGAAGCTTTCTTT; CDR3 protein: CSATQQGRNTEAFF
D gene: TRBD2; J gene: TRBJ2-1; clone size: many; V gene: TRBV14; CDR3 DNA: TGTGCCAGCAGCCCCCGGACTAGCGGGAGGAATTCGTTCTTC; CDR3 protein: CASSPRTSGRNSFF
D gene: -; J gene: TRBJ2-7; clone size: many; V gene: TRBV27; CDR3 DNA: TGTGCCAGCAGCATACTAGCTCGATTCTACGAGCAGTACTTC; CDR3 protein: CASSILARFYEQYF
D gene: TRBD1; J gene: TRBJ1-1; clone size: many; V gene: TRBV5-1; CDR3 DNA: TGCGCCAGCAGCCCTGACAGGGAGGGGACTGAAGCTTTCTTT; CDR3 protein: CASSPDREGTEAFF
D gene: -; J gene: TRBJ2-7; clone size: -; V gene: TRBV4-1; CDR3 DNA: TGCGCCAGCAGCCAAGCTCCAGGGCCAGGGGGGAATGAGCAGTACTTC; CDR3 protein: CASSQAPGPGGNEQYF